The TCR beta chain under discussion was sequenced for a study of T-cell memory formation after mild COVID-19. TCRdb called the 5' RACE reads again in MiXCR, with one record for every CDR3 protein. The repertoire consists of more than 100,000 distinct CDR3 sequences, with about 17% occurring once and the leading ten covering over 4%. The CDR3 contains 14 residues. J was trimmed by 4 bases and V by 0 bases; bases with no gene match: 1. CDR1 SGHRS and CDR2 YFSETQ come from the germline V gene. The J gene is TRBJ2-1, the V gene TRBV5-1, with TRBD2 matching over 7 bases. Input material: PBMCs or a T cell subset sorted from them (not recorded which). The TCR sequence derives from a man aged 18 to 30 who had mild COVID-19 (a few samples of this study predate the infection). Cell type and time point are not known. The chain's CDR3 is CASSLAGRYNEQFF. The CDR3 nucleotides are TGCGCCAGCAGCTTGGCCGGGAGGTACAATGAGCAGTTCTTC.